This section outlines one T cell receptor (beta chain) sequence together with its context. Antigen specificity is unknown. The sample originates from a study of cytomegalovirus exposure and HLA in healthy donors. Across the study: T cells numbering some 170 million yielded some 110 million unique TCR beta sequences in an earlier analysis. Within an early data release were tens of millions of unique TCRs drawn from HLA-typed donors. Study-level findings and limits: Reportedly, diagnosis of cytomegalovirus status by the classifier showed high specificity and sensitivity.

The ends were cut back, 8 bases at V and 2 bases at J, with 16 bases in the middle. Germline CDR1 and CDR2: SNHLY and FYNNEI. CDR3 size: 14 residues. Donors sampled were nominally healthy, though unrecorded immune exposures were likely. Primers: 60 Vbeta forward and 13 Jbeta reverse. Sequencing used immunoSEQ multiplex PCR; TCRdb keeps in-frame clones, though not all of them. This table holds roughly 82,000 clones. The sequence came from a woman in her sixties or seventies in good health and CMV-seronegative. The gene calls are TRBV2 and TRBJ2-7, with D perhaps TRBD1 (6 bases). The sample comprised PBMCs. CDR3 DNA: TGTGCCAGCCGACAGGAGGCTCAAACCTACGAGCAGTACTTC. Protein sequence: CASRQEAQTYEQYF.